This T cell receptor (beta chain) comes out of a study of cytomegalovirus exposure and HLA in healthy donors. As regards this clone: The antigen remains undetermined.

Primers for the PCR totalled 60 Vbeta and 13 Jbeta. Sequenced by immunoSEQ multiplex PCR; TCRdb stores in-frame clones only, minus some. The data show under 250,000 clones, approximately 82% seen once. General study points: From TCR beta sequences, most subjects' HLA-A and HLA-B alleles were reportedly predicted accurately. Productive status was seen about 90% or about 30% of the time for most TCR beta V segments in an earlier analysis.

Trimming took 5 bases from V and 2 from J; bases not matched to a gene: 5. The germline gives CDR1 SNHLY, CDR2 FYNNEI. This CDR3 is 15 amino acids long. The gene calls are TRBV2 and TRBJ1-5, with TRBD1 matching over 8 bases. Sequencing was done on a sample of PBMCs. This clonotype was obtained from a woman aged 55-75 years in good health and CMV-seropositive. The CDR3, as DNA: TGTGCCAGCAGTTTAGACAGGGGTGGCAATCAGCCCCAGCATTTT. It specifies CASSLDRGGNQPQHF. Full variable domain (rest looked up from reference TRBV2 and TRBJ1-5): EPEVTQTPSHQVTQMGQEVILRCVPISNHLYFYWYRQILGQKVEFLVSFYNNEISEKSEIFDDQFSVERPDGSNFTLKIRSTKLEDSAMYFCASSLDRGGNQPQHFGDGTRLSIL.